The rows below give T cell receptor beta chains drawn from one sample of a study of radiotherapy plus CTLA-4 blockade in lung cancer. Only in-frame clones appear in the TCRdb table, and some are missing; sequencing was by immunoSEQ multiplex PCR. The data hold fewer than 35,000 clones, with around 75% observed a single time. Sequenced material: peripheral blood, taken from a patient treated with radiotherapy plus ipilimumab. Receptor source: a human donor with non-small cell lung cancer that progressed on radiotherapy plus ipilimumab. Both conserved end residues are part of each CDR3. Fields, in order: CDR3 length, D gene, J gene, clone size, V gene, CDR3 DNA, CDR3 protein. The D gene is left open where the match is weak. Clone size is shown for a subset of rows, as once, few, many or a class of expanded clone.

length: 17; D: NA; J: TRBJ2-7; size: NA; V: TRBV5-8; DNA: TGTGCCAGCGGGGCGGGGCCAGGGGGAAAAGGGGGCTACGAGCAGTACTTC; CDR3: CASGAGPGGKGGYEQYF
length: 16; D: NA; J: TRBJ2-7; size: few; V: TRBV7-8; DNA: TGTGCCAGCAGCTATGTGGCCCTTCCGGGCTCCTACGAGCAGTACTTC; CDR3: CASSYVALPGSYEQYF
length: 16; D: TRBD2; J: TRBJ2-1; size: NA; V: TRBV5-1; DNA: TGCGCCAGCAGCTTGGGGACTAGCGGGACCTACAATGAGCAGTTCTTC; CDR3: CASSLGTSGTYNEQFF
length: 15; D: NA; J: TRBJ1-1; size: NA; V: TRBV21-1; DNA: TGTGCCAGCCTCCAGGGTCGCATAAGGAACACTGAAGCTTTCTTT; CDR3: CASLQGRIRNTEAFF
length: 17; D: TRBD1; J: TRBJ1-6; size: NA; V: TRBV10-1; DNA: TGCGCCAGCCCAACGGACAGGATAAGCTCCTATAATTCACCCCTCCACTTT; CDR3: CASPTDRISSYNSPLHF
length: 11; D: NA; J: TRBJ2-7; size: NA; V: TRBV5-4; DNA: TGTGCCAGTAGCTTGGGGGGCGAGCAGTACTTC; CDR3: CASSLGGEQYF
length: 14; D: TRBD1; J: TRBJ2-7; size: NA; V: TRBV7-2; DNA: TGTGCCAGCAGCTCCGGGACAGGGAACTACGAGCAGTACTTC; CDR3: CASSSGTGNYEQYF
length: 16; D: TRBD2; J: TRBJ2-1; size: NA; V: TRBV9; DNA: TGTGCCAGCAGCCCTTCCGGGACTAGCGGGAGCCATGAGCAGTTCTTC; CDR3: CASSPSGTSGSHEQFF
length: 15; D: TRBD1; J: TRBJ2-5; size: NA; V: TRBV13; DNA: TGTGCCAGCAGCCGACGGACAGGGTATGCGGAGACCCAGTACTTC; CDR3: CASSRRTGYAETQYF
length: 14; D: NA; J: TRBJ2-7; size: NA; V: TRBV6-5; DNA: TGTGCCAGCAGTTACTCGGCGGACTACTACGAGCAGTACTTC; CDR3: CASSYSADYYEQYF
length: 14; D: NA; J: TRBJ1-2; size: NA; V: TRBV9; DNA: TGTGCCAGCAGCGTAAGCACTGAGGGCTATGGCTACACCTTC; CDR3: CASSVSTEGYGYTF
length: 13; D: NA; J: TRBJ1-5; size: NA; V: TRBV9; DNA: TGTGCCAGCAGCGTAGATCCGGATCAGCCCCAGCATTTT; CDR3: CASSVDPDQPQHF
length: 11; D: NA; J: TRBJ1-5; size: NA; V: TRBV28; DNA: TGTGCCAGCAGTAAACAGGGGCCCCAGCATTTT; CDR3: CASSKQGPQHF
length: 14; D: NA; J: TRBJ2-1; size: NA; V: TRBV6-6; DNA: TGTGCCAGCAGTTACGGGATTTCCTACAATGAGCAGTTCTTC; CDR3: CASSYGISYNEQFF
length: 14; D: TRBD1; J: TRBJ1-5; size: NA; V: TRBV19; DNA: TGTGCCAGTAGCAAGGACAGGGGGTACCAGCCCCAGCATTTT; CDR3: CASSKDRGYQPQHF
length: 17; D: NA; J: TRBJ2-2; size: once; V: TRBV11-2; DNA: TGTGCCAGCAGCTCAGGTGGTTTTGAGTATGACACCGGGGAGCTGTTTTTT; CDR3: CASSSGGFEYDTGELFF
length: 11; D: NA; J: TRBJ2-7; size: few; V: TRBV6-6; DNA: TGTGCCAGCAGTTACCAATACGAGCAGTACTTC; CDR3: CASSYQYEQYF
length: 13; D: TRBD1; J: TRBJ1-2; size: NA; V: TRBV29-1; DNA: TGCAGCGTTGGGACAGGGACGGACTATGGCTACACCTTC; CDR3: CSVGTGTDYGYTF
length: 15; D: NA; J: TRBJ1-2; size: NA; V: TRBV27; DNA: TGTGCCAGCAGTTTAACAGGTCCCCTGGGCTATGGCTACACCTTC; CDR3: CASSLTGPLGYGYTF
length: 13; D: NA; J: TRBJ1-2; size: NA; V: TRBV9; DNA: TGTGCCAGCAGCGTAGAGGGGTCGGGCGGCTACACCTTC; CDR3: CASSVEGSGGYTF
length: 15; D: NA; J: TRBJ2-1; size: NA; V: TRBV28; DNA: TGTGCCAGCAGTTTACCCCCGACAGGTGGCAATGAGCAGTTCTTC; CDR3: CASSLPPTGGNEQFF
length: 13; D: NA; J: TRBJ2-7; size: NA; V: TRBV4-1; DNA: TGCGCCAGCAGCCGGTGGGCCGCCTACGAGCAGTACTTC; CDR3: CASSRWAAYEQYF
length: 16; D: NA; J: TRBJ2-7; size: NA; V: TRBV27; DNA: TGTGCCAGCAGTTTATCGAGGGGGGAGAAAGGATACGAGCAGTACTTC; CDR3: CASSLSRGEKGYEQYF
length: 15; D: NA; J: TRBJ1-5; size: NA; V: TRBV6-6; DNA: TGTGCCAGCAGTAAACAGGGTTGGGGCAATCAGCCCCAGCATTTT; CDR3: CASSKQGWGNQPQHF